One and the same sample provided the 16 T cell receptor beta chains below, sequenced in a study of STAT5B mutations in CD4+ large granular lymphocyte leukemia. Libraries were prepared by immunoSEQ multiplex PCR; TCRdb keeps only in-frame clonotypes and omits some of them. The repertoire has tens of thousands of clones, about 81% of them found once; the top ten carry 0.35%. Material for sequencing was CD4+ T cells from blood buffy coats. The receptors here all came from a human donor in good health.

The chain is built from TRBV7-3 and TRBJ2-1; tentatively, D is TRBD1 or TRBD2 (5 bases each). The CDR3 has 13 amino acids. Trimming cost V 5 bases and J 10 bases, with 15 bases left between them. In germline, CDR1 is SGHTA, CDR2 FQGTGA. CDR3 region: CASSPTGQREQFF. The DNA of the CDR3 is TGTGCCAGCAGCCCGACGGGGCAGCGCGAGCAGTTCTTC.

The J gene is TRBJ2-7, the V gene TRBV25-1; D unresolved. Per germline, CDR1 MGHDK and CDR2 SYGVNS. This CDR3 has 11 amino acids. The V end lost 3 bases, the J end lost 2 bases, and 2 bases lay between the germline ends. CDR3 protein: CASSEPYEQYF. CDR3 sequence (DNA): TGTGCCAGCAGTGAGCCCTACGAGCAGTACTTC.

The V call is TRBV5-8, the J call TRBJ2-7, with D uncertain. CDR1 and CDR2 from the germline V gene are SGHTS and YDEGEE. This CDR3 has 13 residues. Between the trimmed V and J ends, which lost 0 bases and 7 bases, there was a span of 11 bases. The CDR3 loop reads CASSLVGPGEQYF. The CDR3 nucleotides read TGTGCCAGCAGCTTGGTGGGCCCGGGTGAGCAGTACTTC. Based on the CDR3 plus reference TRBV5-8 and TRBJ2-7, the full variable domain is EAGVTQSPTHLIKTRGQQATLRCSPISGHTSVYWYQQALGLGLQFLLWYDEGEERNRGNFPPRFSGRQFPNYSSELNVNALELEDSALYLCASSLVGPGEQYFGPGTRLTVT.

This chain connects TRBV9 to TRBJ2-7; possibly TRBD2 for D (5 bases). The germline V gene has CDR1 SGDLS and CDR2 YYNGEE. Trimming took 0 bases from V and 0 from J, leaving 10 bases between them. This CDR3 has 15 amino acids. DNA of the CDR3: TGTGCCAGCAGCGTAGGACTACCCAGCTCCTACGAGCAGTACTTC. Residues: CASSVGLPSSYEQYF.

This chain uses TRBV19 with TRBJ1-2, with no clear D. There are 13 residues in the CDR3. The germline V gene encodes CDR1 LNHDA and CDR2 SQIVND (reference sequence). V lost 3 bases and J 4 bases, leaving 9 bases between the germline ends. CDR3 amino acids: CASSMASPYGYTF. The CDR3 DNA reads TGTGCCAGTAGTATGGCCTCGCCCTATGGCTACACCTTC.

The rearrangement joins TRBV27 to TRBJ1-1, with 8 bases fitting TRBD1. Germline values: CDR1 MNHEY, CDR2 SMNVEV (reference sequence). Germline trimming cut 4 bases from V and 5 bases from J; bases unmatched to any gene: 9. The CDR3 contains 15 residues. The DNA for the CDR3 is TGTGCCAGCAGTTCCTCTCGGACAGGGCGGACTGAAGCTTTCTTT. This sequence encodes CASSSSRTGRTEAFF.

The genes are TRBV7-8 and TRBJ1-1, with unresolved D. V lost 3 bases to trimming and J lost 1 base, with 6 bases between them. There are 13 residues in the CDR3. CDR1 and CDR2 from the germline V gene are SGHVS and FQNEAQ. The CDR3 reads CASSFGPNTEAFF. In nucleotides, the CDR3 is TGTGCCAGCAGCTTCGGACCGAACACTGAAGCTTTCTTT.

The chain is built from TRBV6-5 and TRBJ2-7; no reliable D call. Per germline, CDR1 MNHEY and CDR2 SVGAGI. The V end lost 0 bases, the J end lost 1 base, and 7 bases lay between the germline ends. The CDR3 totals 14 residues. For the CDR3, the DNA is TGTGCCAGCAGTTACTCGGGGTCTTCCTACGAGCAGTACTTC. As protein: CASSYSGSSYEQYF.

V usage is TRBV10-1 and J usage is TRBJ1-2; 11 nucleotides match TRBD1. Germline trimming cut 5 bases from V and 6 bases from J; bases unmatched to any gene: 8. CDR1 is WNHNN and CDR2 is SYGVQD in the germline V gene (reference sequence). This CDR3 contains 15 residues. The CDR3: CASSPGQGVADGYTF. The CDR3 DNA sequence: TGCGCCAGCAGTCCGGGACAGGGGGTGGCTGATGGCTACACCTTC.

The chain combines TRBV27 with TRBJ2-1, with TRBD2 as a possible D gene (5 bases). Trimming shortened V by 5 bases and J by 5 bases, and 10 bases separated the two germline ends. There are 13 residues in the CDR3. Germline lookup yields CDR1 MNHEY and CDR2 SMNVEV (reference sequence). This CDR3 reads CASSVYGNNEQFF. The CDR3 region has the DNA TGTGCCAGCAGTGTCTACGGGAACAATGAGCAGTTCTTC.

J is TRBJ2-2 and V is TRBV6-6; 10 bases fit TRBD2. J was trimmed by 2 bases and V by 5 bases; bases with no gene match: 5. CDR1 and CDR2 from the germline V gene are MNHNY and SVGAGI (reference sequence). CDR3 size: 16 residues. CDR3 DNA sequence: TGTGCCAGCAGTGCACTAGCGGGGCGAAACACCGGGGAGCTGTTTTTT. It encodes CASSALAGRNTGELFF.

This chain connects TRBV7-8 to TRBJ2-1, with D maybe TRBD1 (6 bases). The germline V gene has CDR1 SGHVS and CDR2 FQNEAQ. The CDR3 runs 15 residues. V lost 5 bases to trimming and J lost 5 bases, with 16 bases between them. The CDR3 loop is CASSLRGIGDNEQFF. CDR3 nucleotides: TGTGCCAGCAGCCTAAGGGGGATCGGGGACAATGAGCAGTTCTTC.

This chain links TRBV6-1 with TRBJ2-1, with a weak D call TRBD1 (5 bases). Trimming shortened V by 6 bases and J by 9 bases, and 15 bases separated the two germline ends. CDR3 length: 13 residues. The germline V gene has CDR1 MNHNS and CDR2 SASEGT. The DNA for the CDR3 is TGTGCCAGCAGGAAGACAGCGAAGAGTGAGCAGTTCTTC. It translates to CASRKTAKSEQFF.

The chain has TRBV6-5 and TRBJ1-5, with 7 bases aligning to TRBD1. CDR3 length: 15 amino acids. CDR1 is MNHEY, CDR2 SVGAGI, per germline. V was pared by 4 bases and J by 3 bases, with 6 bases of the junction left unmatched. The chain's CDR3 is CASSSTGWVNQPQHF. The DNA for the CDR3 is TGTGCCAGCAGTTCGACAGGGTGGGTCAATCAGCCCCAGCATTTT.

The chain is built from TRBV28 and TRBJ2-1; 11 bases map to TRBD2. This CDR3 comprises 16 residues. V lost 1 base, J lost 2 bases, and 1 base stayed unmatched. The germline CDR1 and CDR2 sequences are MDHEN and SYDVKM. The CDR3 reads CASSLSGLAAYNEQFF. CDR3 in DNA: TGTGCCAGCAGTTTATCGGGACTAGCGGCCTACAATGAGCAGTTCTTC.

The chain is built from TRBV27 and TRBJ2-7; D call uncertain. Germline-derived CDR1 and CDR2 are MNHEY and SMNVEV (reference sequence). CDR3 length: 13 residues. The germline V and J ends were trimmed by 5 bases and 3 bases, with 11 bases remaining between them. The CDR3 region is CASSKVPNYEQYF. The CDR3 coding sequence is TGTGCCAGCAGTAAAGTGCCAAACTACGAGCAGTACTTC.